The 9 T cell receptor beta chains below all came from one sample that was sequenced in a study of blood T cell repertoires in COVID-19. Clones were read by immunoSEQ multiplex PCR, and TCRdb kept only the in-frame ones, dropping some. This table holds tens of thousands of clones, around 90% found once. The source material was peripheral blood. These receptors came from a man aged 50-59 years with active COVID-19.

The CDR3 sequence is CATRQGPGSYGYTF. CDR3 nucleotides: TGTGCCACCCGACAGGGTCCGGGTAGCTATGGCTACACCTTC. The genes are TRBV19 and TRBJ1-2, with TRBD1 matching 7 bases. This CDR3 region has 14 residues. The V and J ends lost 10 bases and 4 bases, in that order; junction bases with no gene match: 12. Germline CDR1 LNHDA, CDR2 SQIVND (reference sequence).

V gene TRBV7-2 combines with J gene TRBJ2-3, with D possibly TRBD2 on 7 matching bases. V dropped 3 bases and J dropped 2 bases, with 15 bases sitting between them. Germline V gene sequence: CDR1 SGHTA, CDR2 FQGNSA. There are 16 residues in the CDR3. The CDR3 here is CASSFQARGATDTQYF. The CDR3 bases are TGTGCCAGCAGCTTTCAAGCCCGGGGGGCCACAGATACGCAGTATTTT.

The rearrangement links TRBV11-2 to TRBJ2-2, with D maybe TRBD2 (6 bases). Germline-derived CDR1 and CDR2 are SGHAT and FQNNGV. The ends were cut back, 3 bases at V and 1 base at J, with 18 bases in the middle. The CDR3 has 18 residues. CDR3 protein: CASSFRRTGGMNTGELFF. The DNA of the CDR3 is TGTGCCAGCAGCTTTCGGCGAACGGGCGGGATGAACACCGGGGAGCTGTTTTTT.

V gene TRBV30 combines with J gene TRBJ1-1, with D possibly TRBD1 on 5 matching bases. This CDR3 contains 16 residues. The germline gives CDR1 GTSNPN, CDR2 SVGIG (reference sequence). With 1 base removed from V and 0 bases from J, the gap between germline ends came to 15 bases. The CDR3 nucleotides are TGTGCCTGGAGTGCAAGTCGACAGAACATGAACACTGAAGCTTTCTTT. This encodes CAWSASRQNMNTEAFF. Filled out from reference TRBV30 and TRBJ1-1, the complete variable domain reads SQTIHQWPATLVQPVGSPLSLECTVEGTSNPNLYWYRQAAGRGLQLLFYSVGIGQISSEVPQNLSASRPQDRQFILSSKKLLLSDSGFYLCAWSASRQNMNTEAFFGQGTRLTVV.

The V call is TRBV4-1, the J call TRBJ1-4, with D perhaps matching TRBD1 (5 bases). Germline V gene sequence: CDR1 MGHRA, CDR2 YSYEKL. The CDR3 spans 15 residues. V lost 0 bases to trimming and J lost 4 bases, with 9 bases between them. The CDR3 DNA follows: TGCGCCAGCAGCCAAGACAACGGGGGTAATGAAAAACTGTTTTTT. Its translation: CASSQDNGGNEKLFF.

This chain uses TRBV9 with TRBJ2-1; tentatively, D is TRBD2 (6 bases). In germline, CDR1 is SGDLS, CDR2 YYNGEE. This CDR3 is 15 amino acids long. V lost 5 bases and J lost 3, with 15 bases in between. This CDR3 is CASRGEAGDYNEQFF. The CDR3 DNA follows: TGTGCCAGCAGGGGGGAGGCAGGCGACTACAATGAGCAGTTCTTC.

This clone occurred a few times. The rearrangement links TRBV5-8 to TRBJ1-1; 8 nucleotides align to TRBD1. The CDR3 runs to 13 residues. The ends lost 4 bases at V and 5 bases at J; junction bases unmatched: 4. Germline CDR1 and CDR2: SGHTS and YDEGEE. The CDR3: CASSRQGATEAFF. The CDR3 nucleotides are TGTGCCAGCAGCAGGCAGGGGGCGACTGAAGCTTTCTTT.

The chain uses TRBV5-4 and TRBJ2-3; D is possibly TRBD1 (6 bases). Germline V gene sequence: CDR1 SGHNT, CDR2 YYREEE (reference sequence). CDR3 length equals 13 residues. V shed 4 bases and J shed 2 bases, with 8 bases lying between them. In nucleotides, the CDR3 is TGTGCCAGCAGCGGGGACAACACAGATACGCAGTATTTT. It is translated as CASSGDNTDTQYF.

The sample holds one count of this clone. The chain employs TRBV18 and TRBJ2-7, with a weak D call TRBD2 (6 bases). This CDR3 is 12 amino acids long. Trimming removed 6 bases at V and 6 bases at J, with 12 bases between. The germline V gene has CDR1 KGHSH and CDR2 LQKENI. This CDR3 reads CASSPQGGEQYF. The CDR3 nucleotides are TGTGCCAGCTCCCCCCAGGGAGGCGAGCAGTACTTC.